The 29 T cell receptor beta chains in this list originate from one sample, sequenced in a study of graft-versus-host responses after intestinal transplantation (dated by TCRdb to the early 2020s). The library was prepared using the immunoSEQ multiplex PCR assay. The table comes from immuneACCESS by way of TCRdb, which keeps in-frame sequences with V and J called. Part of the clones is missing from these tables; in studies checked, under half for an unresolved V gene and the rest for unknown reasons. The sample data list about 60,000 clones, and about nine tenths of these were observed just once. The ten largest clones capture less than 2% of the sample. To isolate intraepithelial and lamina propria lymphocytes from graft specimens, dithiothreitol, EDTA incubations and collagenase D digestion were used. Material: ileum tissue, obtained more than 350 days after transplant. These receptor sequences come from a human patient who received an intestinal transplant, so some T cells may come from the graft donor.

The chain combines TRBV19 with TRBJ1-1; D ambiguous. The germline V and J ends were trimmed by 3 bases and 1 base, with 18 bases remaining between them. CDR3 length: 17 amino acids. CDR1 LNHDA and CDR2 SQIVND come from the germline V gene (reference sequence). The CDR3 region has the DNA TGTGCCAGTAGTATGTTTGGTCCCTACCAGGCGAACACTGAAGCTTTCTTT. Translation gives CASSMFGPYQANTEAFF.

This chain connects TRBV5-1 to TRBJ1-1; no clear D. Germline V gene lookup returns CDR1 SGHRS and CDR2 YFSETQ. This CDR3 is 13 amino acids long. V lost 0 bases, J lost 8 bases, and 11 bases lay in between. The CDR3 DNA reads TGCGCCAGCAGCTTGGGAGCTAACGAGGAAGCTTTCTTT. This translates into CASSLGANEEAFF. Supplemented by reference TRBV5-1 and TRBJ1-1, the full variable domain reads KAGVTQTPRYLIKTRGQQVTLSCSPISGHRSVSWYQQTPGQGLQFLFEYFSETQRNKGNFPGRFSGRQFSNSRSEMNVSTLELGDSALYLCASSLGANEEAFFGQGTRLTVV.

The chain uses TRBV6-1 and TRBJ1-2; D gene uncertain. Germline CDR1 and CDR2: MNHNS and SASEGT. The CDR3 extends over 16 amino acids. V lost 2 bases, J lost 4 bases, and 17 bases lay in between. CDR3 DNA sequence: TGTGCCAGCAGTGAATCTTTAGATTTCCCCGGCTATGGCTACACCTTC. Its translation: CASSESLDFPGYGYTF.

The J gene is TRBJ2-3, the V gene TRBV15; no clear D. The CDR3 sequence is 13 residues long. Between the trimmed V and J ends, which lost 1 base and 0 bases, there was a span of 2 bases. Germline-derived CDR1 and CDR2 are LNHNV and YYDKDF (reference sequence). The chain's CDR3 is CATSRGSTDTQYF. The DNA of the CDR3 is TGTGCCACCAGCAGAGGAAGCACAGATACGCAGTATTTT.

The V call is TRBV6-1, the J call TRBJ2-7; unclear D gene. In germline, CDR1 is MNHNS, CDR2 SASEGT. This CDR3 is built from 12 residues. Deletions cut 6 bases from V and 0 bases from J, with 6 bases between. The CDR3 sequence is CASREISYEQYF. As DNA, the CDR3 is TGTGCCAGCAGGGAGATCTCCTACGAGCAGTACTTC.

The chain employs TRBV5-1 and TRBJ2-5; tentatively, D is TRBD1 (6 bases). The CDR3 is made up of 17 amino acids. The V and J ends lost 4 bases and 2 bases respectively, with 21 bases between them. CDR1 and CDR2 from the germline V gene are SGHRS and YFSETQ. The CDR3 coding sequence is TGCGCCAGCAGCCTACACAAACACAGGGCCCGACAAGAGACCCAGTACTTC. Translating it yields CASSLHKHRARQETQYF.

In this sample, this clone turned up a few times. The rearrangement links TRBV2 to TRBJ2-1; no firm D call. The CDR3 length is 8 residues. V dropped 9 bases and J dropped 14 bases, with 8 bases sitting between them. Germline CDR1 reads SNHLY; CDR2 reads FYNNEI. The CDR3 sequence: CASQPKFF. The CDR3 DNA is TGTGCCAGTCAACCAAAGTTCTTC.

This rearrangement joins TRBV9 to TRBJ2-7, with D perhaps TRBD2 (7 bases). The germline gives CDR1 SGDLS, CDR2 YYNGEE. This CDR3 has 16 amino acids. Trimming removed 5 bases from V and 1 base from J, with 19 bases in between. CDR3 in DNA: TGTGCCAGCAGTACTCTAGGGGGAGGGCCGTCCTACGAGCAGTACTTC. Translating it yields CASSTLGGGPSYEQYF.

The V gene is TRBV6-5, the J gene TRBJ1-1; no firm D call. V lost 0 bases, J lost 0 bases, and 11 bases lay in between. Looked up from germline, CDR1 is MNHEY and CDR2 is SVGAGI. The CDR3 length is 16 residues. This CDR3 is CASSYSLWNLNTEAFF. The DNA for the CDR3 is TGTGCCAGCAGTTACTCGTTGTGGAACCTGAACACTGAAGCTTTCTTT.

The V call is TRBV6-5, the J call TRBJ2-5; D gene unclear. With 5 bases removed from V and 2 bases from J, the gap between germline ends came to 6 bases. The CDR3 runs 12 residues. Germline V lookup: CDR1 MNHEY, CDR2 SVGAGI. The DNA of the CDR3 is TGTGCCAGCAGTAGGCCGCAAGAGACCCAGTACTTC. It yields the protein CASSRPQETQYF.

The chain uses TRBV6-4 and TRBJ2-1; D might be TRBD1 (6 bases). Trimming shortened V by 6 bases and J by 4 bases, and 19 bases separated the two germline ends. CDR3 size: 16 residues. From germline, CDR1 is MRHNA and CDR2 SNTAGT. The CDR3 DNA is TGTGCCAGCAGCGACACCGGGACACTCAGGTACAATGAGCAGTTCTTC. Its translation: CASSDTGTLRYNEQFF.

The CDR3 coding sequence is TGTGCCAGCAGCATGAGGGGGGCCTCCGTATTCTTT. Encoded protein: CASSMRGASVFF. The chain employs TRBV6-5 and TRBJ1-1; a weak D match, TRBD1 (6 bases). Looked up from germline, CDR1 is MNHEY and CDR2 is SVGAGI. The CDR3 has 12 amino acids. V dropped 6 bases and J dropped 14 bases, with 19 bases sitting between them.

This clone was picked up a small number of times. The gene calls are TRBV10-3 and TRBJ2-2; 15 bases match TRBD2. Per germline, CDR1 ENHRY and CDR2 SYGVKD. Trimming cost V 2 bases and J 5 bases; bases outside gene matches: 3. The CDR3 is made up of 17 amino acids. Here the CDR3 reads CAISEGGTSGRTGELFF. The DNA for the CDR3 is TGTGCCATCAGTGAGGGTGGGACTAGCGGGAGGACCGGGGAGCTGTTTTTT.

CDR3 sequence (DNA): TGTGCCAGTAGTATGGTAGCGGGGGCCCTCACAGATACGCAGTATTTT. This sequence encodes CASSMVAGALTDTQYF. V and J are TRBV19 and TRBJ2-3, with 9 positions matching TRBD2. This CDR3 comprises 16 residues. V lost 3 bases to trimming and J lost 2 bases; unmatched junction nucleotides: 6. Germline values: CDR1 LNHDA, CDR2 SQIVND (reference sequence).

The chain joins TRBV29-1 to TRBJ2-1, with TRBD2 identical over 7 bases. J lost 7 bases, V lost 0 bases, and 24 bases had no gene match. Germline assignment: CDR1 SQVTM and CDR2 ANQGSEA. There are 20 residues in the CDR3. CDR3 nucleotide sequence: TGCAGCGTTGAAGATCCTATTCCCATCTTTTGGGGGAGGGGTAATAATGAGCAGTTCTTC. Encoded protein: CSVEDPIPIFWGRGNNEQFF.

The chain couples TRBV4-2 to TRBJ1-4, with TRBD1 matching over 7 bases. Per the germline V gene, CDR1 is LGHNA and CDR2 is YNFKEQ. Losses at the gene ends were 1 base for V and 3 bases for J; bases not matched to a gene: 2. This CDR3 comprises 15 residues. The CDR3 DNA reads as TGTGCCAGCAGCCAAGCAGGGACAGCTAATGAAAAACTGTTTTTT. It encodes CASSQAGTANEKLFF.

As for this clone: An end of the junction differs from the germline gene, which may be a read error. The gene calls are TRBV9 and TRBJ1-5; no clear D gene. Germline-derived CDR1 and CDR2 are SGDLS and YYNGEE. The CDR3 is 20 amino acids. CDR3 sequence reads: CASRVGRRTQTNWGNQPQHF. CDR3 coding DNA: TGTGCCAGCAGGGTAGGGCGACGGACGCAGACCAATTGGGGCAATCAGCCCCAGCATTTT.

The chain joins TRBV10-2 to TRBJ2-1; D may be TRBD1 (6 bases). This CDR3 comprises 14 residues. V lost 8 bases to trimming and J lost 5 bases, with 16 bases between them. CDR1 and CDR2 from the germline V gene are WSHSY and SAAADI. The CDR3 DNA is TGCGCCAGCTTAGGGACGAACAGGGACAATGAGCAGTTCTTC. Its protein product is CASLGTNRDNEQFF.

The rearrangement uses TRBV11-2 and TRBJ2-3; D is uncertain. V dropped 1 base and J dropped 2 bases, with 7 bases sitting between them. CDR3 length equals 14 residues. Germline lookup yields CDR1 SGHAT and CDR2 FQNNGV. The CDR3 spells CASSLGVFTDTQYF. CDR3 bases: TGTGCCAGCAGCTTAGGAGTCTTCACAGATACGCAGTATTTT.

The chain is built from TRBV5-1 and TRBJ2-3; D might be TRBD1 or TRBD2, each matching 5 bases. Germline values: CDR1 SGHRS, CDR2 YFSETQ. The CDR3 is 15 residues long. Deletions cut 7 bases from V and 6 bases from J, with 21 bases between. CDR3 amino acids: CASFPEGPISDTQYF. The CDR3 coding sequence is TGCGCCAGCTTTCCAGAGGGACCAATCTCGGATACGCAGTATTTT. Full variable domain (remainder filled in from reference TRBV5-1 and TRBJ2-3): KAGVTQTPRYLIKTRGQQVTLSCSPISGHRSVSWYQQTPGQGLQFLFEYFSETQRNKGNFPGRFSGRQFSNSRSEMNVSTLELGDSALYLCASFPEGPISDTQYFGPGTRLTVL.

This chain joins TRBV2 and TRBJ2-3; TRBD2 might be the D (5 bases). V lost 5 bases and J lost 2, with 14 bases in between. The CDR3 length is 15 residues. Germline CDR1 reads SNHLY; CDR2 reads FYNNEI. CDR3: CASSLLGSNTDTQYF. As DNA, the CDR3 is TGTGCCAGCAGTCTACTAGGCTCTAACACAGATACGCAGTATTTT.

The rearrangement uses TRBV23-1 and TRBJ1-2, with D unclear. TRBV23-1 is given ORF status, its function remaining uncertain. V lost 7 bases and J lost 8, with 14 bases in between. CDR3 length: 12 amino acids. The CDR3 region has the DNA TGCGCCAGCACCCATGACCGAAGAGGCTACACCTTC. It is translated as CASTHDRRGYTF.

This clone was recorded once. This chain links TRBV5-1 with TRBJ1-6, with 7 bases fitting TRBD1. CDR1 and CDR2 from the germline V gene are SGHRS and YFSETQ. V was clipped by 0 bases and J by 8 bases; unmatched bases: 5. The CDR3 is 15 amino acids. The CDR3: CASSLADRSDSPLHF. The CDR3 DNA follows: TGCGCCAGCAGCTTGGCGGACAGGTCGGATTCACCCCTCCACTTT.

The CDR3 sequence: CASTTGGYEQYF. The DNA of the CDR3 is TGTGCCAGCACCACAGGGGGCTACGAGCAGTACTTC. V and J are TRBV28 and TRBJ2-7, with TRBD1 matching 8 bases. Per the germline V gene, CDR1 is MDHEN and CDR2 is SYDVKM. The CDR3 is made up of 12 amino acids. Germline trimming cut 7 bases from V and 3 bases from J; bases unmatched to any gene: 2.

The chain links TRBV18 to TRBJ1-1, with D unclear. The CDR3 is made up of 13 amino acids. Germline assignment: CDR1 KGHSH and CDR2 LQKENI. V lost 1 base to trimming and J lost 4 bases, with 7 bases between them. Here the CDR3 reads CASSPRPGTEAFF. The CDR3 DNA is TGTGCCAGCTCACCACGTCCTGGCACTGAAGCTTTCTTT.

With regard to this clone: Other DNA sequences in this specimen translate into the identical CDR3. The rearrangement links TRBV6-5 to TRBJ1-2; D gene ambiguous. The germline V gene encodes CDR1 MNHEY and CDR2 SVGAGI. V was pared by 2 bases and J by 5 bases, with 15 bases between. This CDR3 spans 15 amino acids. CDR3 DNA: TGTGCCAGCAGTTACGGCCCAGGCCCGGGGTATGGCTACACCTTC. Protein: CASSYGPGPGYGYTF.

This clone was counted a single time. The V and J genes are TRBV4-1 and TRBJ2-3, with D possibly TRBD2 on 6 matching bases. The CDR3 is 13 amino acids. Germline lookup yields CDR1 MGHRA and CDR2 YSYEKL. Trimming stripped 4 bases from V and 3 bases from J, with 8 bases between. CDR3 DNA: TGCGCCAGCAGCCGAGGACTAACAGATACGCAGTATTTT. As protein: CASSRGLTDTQYF.

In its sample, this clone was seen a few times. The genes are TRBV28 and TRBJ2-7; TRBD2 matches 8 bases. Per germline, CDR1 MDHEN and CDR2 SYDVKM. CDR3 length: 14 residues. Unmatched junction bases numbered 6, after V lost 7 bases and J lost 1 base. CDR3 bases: TGTGCCAGCACCCTTAGCGGGATTTCCTACGAGCAGTACTTC. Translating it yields CASTLSGISYEQYF.

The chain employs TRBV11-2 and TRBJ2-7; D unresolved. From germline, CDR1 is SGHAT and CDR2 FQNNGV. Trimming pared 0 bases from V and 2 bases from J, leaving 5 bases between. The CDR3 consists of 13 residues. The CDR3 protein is CASSLEQTYEQYF. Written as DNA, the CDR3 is TGTGCCAGCAGCTTAGAACAGACCTACGAGCAGTACTTC.